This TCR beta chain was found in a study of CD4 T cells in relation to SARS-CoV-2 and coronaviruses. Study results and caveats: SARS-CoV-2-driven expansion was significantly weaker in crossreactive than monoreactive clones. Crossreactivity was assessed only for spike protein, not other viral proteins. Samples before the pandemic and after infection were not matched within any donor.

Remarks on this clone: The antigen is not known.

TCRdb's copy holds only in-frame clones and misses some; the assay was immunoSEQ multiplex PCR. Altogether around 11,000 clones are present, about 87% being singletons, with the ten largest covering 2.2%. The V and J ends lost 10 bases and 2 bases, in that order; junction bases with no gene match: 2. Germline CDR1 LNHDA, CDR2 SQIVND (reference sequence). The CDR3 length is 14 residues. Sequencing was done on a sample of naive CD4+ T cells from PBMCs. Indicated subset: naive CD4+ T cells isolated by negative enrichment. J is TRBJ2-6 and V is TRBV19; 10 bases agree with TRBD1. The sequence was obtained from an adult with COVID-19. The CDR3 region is CAIGQGAGANVLTF. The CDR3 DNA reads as TGTGCCATCGGACAGGGGGCTGGGGCCAACGTCCTGACTTTC.